This T cell receptor (beta chain) was documented in a study of cytomegalovirus exposure and HLA in healthy donors. PCR used 60 Vbeta primers and 13 Jbeta primers. Generated by immunoSEQ multiplex PCR, the TCRdb table keeps only in-frame clones and is missing some. Of under 85,000 clones in the sample, under 85% are singletons; the top ten hold less than 25%. This CDR3 is 13 amino acids long. Germline CDR1 reads SGHNT; CDR2 reads YYREEE (reference sequence). Deletions cut 4 bases from V and 0 bases from J, with 8 bases between. V and J are TRBV5-4 and TRBJ2-7; no definite D call. This clonotype was obtained from a middle-aged woman in good health and CMV-seropositive. The material sequenced was PBMCs. The CDR3 DNA follows: TGTGCCAGCAGCCCTTCGAGCTCCTACGAGCAGTACTTC. Translating it yields CASSPSSSYEQYF.